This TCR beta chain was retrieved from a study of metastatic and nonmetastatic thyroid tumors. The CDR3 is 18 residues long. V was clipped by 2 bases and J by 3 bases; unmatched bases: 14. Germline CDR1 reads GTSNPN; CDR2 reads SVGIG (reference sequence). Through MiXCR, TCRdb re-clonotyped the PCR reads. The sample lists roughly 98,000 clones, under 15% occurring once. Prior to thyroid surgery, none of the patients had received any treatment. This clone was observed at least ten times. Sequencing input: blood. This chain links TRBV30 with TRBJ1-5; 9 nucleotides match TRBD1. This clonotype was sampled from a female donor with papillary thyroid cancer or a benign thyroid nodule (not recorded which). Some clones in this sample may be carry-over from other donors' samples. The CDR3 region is CAWSLPDRGGMPNQPQHF. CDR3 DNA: TGTGCCTGGAGTCTCCCGGACAGGGGCGGGATGCCCAATCAGCCCCAGCATTTT. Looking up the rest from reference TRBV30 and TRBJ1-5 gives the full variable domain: SQTIHQWPATLVQPVGSPLSLECTVEGTSNPNLYWYRQAAGRGLQLLFYSVGIGQISSEVPQNLSASRPQDRQFILSSKKLLLSDSGFYLCAWSLPDRGGMPNQPQHFGDGTRLSIL.